The 25 T cell receptor beta chains below all came from one sample that was sequenced in a study of blood T cell repertoires in COVID-19. Measured with immunoSEQ multiplex PCR; TCRdb has only the in-frame clones, and not every one. Of approximately 150,000 clones in the sample, approximately 93% were seen once. The sample was peripheral blood. The source is a woman aged 60-70 years with COVID-19, enrolled during active disease.

J is TRBJ1-1 and V is TRBV27; 9 positions match TRBD1. After removal of 6 bases from V and 1 base from J, the junction contained 3 bases not matched to a gene. The CDR3 totals 14 residues. CDR1 and CDR2 from the germline V gene are MNHEY and SMNVEV (reference sequence). CDR3 in amino acids: CASRKQGANTEAFF. Here the CDR3 DNA reads TGTGCCAGCAGAAAACAGGGGGCGAACACTGAAGCTTTCTTT.

This chain uses TRBV7-9 with TRBJ2-7, with a tentative D call TRBD2 (6 bases). Germline CDR1 reads SEHNR; CDR2 reads FQNEAQ (reference sequence). This CDR3 is built from 14 residues. V was trimmed by 5 bases and J by 0 bases, leaving 11 bases between them. CDR3 sequence: CASSPGLYSYEQYF. CDR3 sequence (DNA): TGTGCCAGCAGCCCGGGACTGTACTCCTACGAGCAGTACTTC.

The genes are TRBV10-3 and TRBJ2-1; the match to TRBD2 covers 8 bases. The length of the CDR3 is 16 residues. Germline CDR1 is ENHRY and CDR2 is SYGVKD. The trim removed 3 bases at V and 0 bases at J, leaving 4 bases unmatched. CDR3 in DNA: TGTGCCATCAGTGATTCACGGGGGGGCTCCTACAATGAGCAGTTCTTC. This codes for CAISDSRGGSYNEQFF.

With regard to this clone: Other DNA sequences in the same sample also yield this CDR3. The chain uses TRBV7-2 and TRBJ2-7, with TRBD1 identical over 9 bases. Germline V lookup: CDR1 SGHTA, CDR2 FQGNSA. The trim removed 5 bases at V and 6 bases at J, leaving 17 bases unmatched. The CDR3 is 17 residues long. CDR3 protein: CASSTRRDREHLGEQYF. CDR3 sequence (DNA): TGTGCCAGCAGCACACGCCGGGACAGGGAGCATTTGGGCGAGCAGTACTTC.

This clone was detected once. The rearrangement uses TRBV11-2 and TRBJ2-3, with 7 bases aligning to TRBD1. CDR1 SGHAT and CDR2 FQNNGV come from the germline V gene. After removal of 3 bases from V and 2 bases from J, the junction contained 5 bases not matched to a gene. This CDR3 contains 15 residues. CDR3 protein: CASSFRTGFTDTQYF. The CDR3 DNA follows: TGTGCCAGCAGCTTCCGGACAGGATTCACAGATACGCAGTATTTT.

V gene TRBV4-3 combines with J gene TRBJ2-7; perhaps TRBD1 as D (5 bases). Trimming stripped 0 bases from V and 6 bases from J, with 18 bases between. The germline V gene has CDR1 LGHNA and CDR2 YSLEER. This CDR3 has 16 amino acids. In DNA form, the CDR3 reads TGCGCCAGCAGCCAAGATAGCCTACAGGTTAATGGCGAGCAGTACTTC. It encodes CASSQDSLQVNGEQYF.

This chain uses TRBV7-2 with TRBJ1-5; tentative D call: TRBD1 (6 bases). The germline CDR1 and CDR2 sequences are SGHTA and FQGNSA. This CDR3 has 13 amino acids. V gave up 5 bases and J gave up 7 bases, with 12 bases separating them. The DNA for the CDR3 is TGTGCCAGCAGCCTCAGGGGTAGGCAGCCCCAGCATTTT. It specifies CASSLRGRQPQHF.

The genes are TRBV4-3 and TRBJ1-5; 9 bases fit TRBD1. This CDR3 comprises 17 residues. J was trimmed by 5 bases and V by 0 bases; bases with no gene match: 8. CDR1 LGHNA and CDR2 YSLEER come from the germline V gene. CDR3 region: CASSQDYSRTGDQPQHF. CDR3 sequence (DNA): TGCGCCAGCAGCCAAGATTACTCAAGGACAGGGGATCAGCCCCAGCATTTT.

This sequence joins TRBV5-1 and TRBJ2-7; 9 positions agree with TRBD1. CDR1 and CDR2 from the germline V gene are SGHRS and YFSETQ. This CDR3 comprises 16 residues. Trimming at V came to 4 bases and at J to 1 base, leaving 9 bases not matched to a gene. For the CDR3, the DNA is TGCGCCAGCAGCCGTACAGGGGGCGCGTCGTCCTACGAGCAGTACTTC. Residues: CASSRTGGASSYEQYF.

The chain joins TRBV5-1 to TRBJ1-1; D remains unclear. Trimming shortened V by 2 bases and J by 2 bases, and 10 bases separated the two germline ends. The CDR3 sequence is 14 residues long. Germline CDR1 is SGHRS and CDR2 is YFSETQ. This chain's CDR3 is CASSFAVGNTEAFF. CDR3 sequence (DNA): TGCGCCAGCAGCTTCGCCGTTGGCAACACTGAAGCTTTCTTT. Filled out from reference TRBV5-1 and TRBJ1-1, the complete variable domain reads KAGVTQTPRYLIKTRGQQVTLSCSPISGHRSVSWYQQTPGQGLQFLFEYFSETQRNKGNFPGRFSGRQFSNSRSEMNVSTLELGDSALYLCASSFAVGNTEAFFGQGTRLTVV.

This sequence joins TRBV15 and TRBJ1-2; D may be TRBD1 (6 bases). CDR3 size: 15 residues. Germline values: CDR1 LNHNV, CDR2 YYDKDF (reference sequence). Deletions cut 4 bases from V and 4 bases from J, with 16 bases between. CDR3: CATSIGPGTIYGYTF. CDR3 DNA: TGTGCCACCAGCATAGGCCCAGGGACAATCTATGGCTACACCTTC.

The rearrangement uses TRBV11-2 and TRBJ2-7; TRBD2 is a possible D gene (5 bases). The CDR3 has 14 amino acids. V was clipped by 4 bases and J by 4 bases, with 14 bases between them. CDR1 SGHAT and CDR2 FQNNGV come from the germline V gene. The CDR3 DNA reads TGTGCCAGCAGCTCCACTTACCGCGGGTACGAGCAGTACTTC. This sequence encodes CASSSTYRGYEQYF.

This clone was seen a single time. The V gene is TRBV7-2, the J gene TRBJ1-4; D is unresolved. Looked up from germline, CDR1 is SGHTA and CDR2 is FQGNSA. V was clipped by 1 base and J by 0 bases, with 6 bases between them. The CDR3 contains 15 residues. CDR3 DNA: TGTGCCAGCAGCTTAGTCTTTGCAACTAATGAAAAACTGTTTTTT. It is translated as CASSLVFATNEKLFF.

The rearrangement joins TRBV4-3 to TRBJ1-6; no reliable D call. Germline assignment: CDR1 LGHNA and CDR2 YSLEER. Trimming pared 0 bases from V and 6 bases from J, leaving 15 bases between. The CDR3 has 17 residues. CDR3 sequence (DNA): TGCGCCAGCAGCCAAGATAGGAGGGCGGCAGCTAATTCACCCCTCCACTTT. It specifies CASSQDRRAAANSPLHF.

This clone was observed a handful of times. DNA of the CDR3: TGTGCCAGCAGCCCTACAGGGGGTGCGGAAGCTTTCTTT. As protein: CASSPTGGAEAFF. The chain carries TRBV13 and TRBJ1-1, with 8 nucleotides matching TRBD1. Losses at the gene ends were 5 bases for V and 8 bases for J; bases not matched to a gene: 7. The CDR3 consists of 13 residues. Germline V gene lookup returns CDR1 PRHDT and CDR2 FYEKMQ (reference sequence).

The V call is TRBV2, the J call TRBJ2-3, with a possible D match to TRBD2 (8 bases). The CDR3 runs to 15 residues. CDR1 is SNHLY and CDR2 is FYNNEI in the germline V gene. Trimming stripped 7 bases from V and 6 bases from J, with 20 bases between. The DNA for the CDR3 is TGTGCCAGCACCCCCGGGAGGGGGCCTACGGATACGCAGTATTTT. The encoded protein is CASTPGRGPTDTQYF.

The V call is TRBV6-1, the J call TRBJ1-6; 7 bases align to TRBD1. CDR3 length: 22 amino acids. V was clipped by 2 bases and J by 7 bases; unmatched bases: 26. Germline V lookup: CDR1 MNHNS, CDR2 SASEGT. Here the CDR3 reads CASSERKTASDRIVARNSPLHF. The CDR3 DNA reads TGTGCCAGCAGTGAACGGAAAACTGCGTCGGACAGGATAGTCGCCCGCAATTCACCCCTCCACTTT.

The chain is built from TRBV19 and TRBJ1-5; TRBD1 matches at 7 bases. After removal of 3 bases from V and 0 bases from J, the junction contained 17 bases not matched to a gene. CDR1 and CDR2 (germline): LNHDA, SQIVND (reference sequence). This CDR3 contains 20 residues. The CDR3 spells CASSIFLLTGPGGSNQPQHF. DNA of the CDR3: TGTGCCAGTAGTATTTTCCTCTTGACAGGGCCCGGAGGTAGCAATCAGCCCCAGCATTTT.

The genes are TRBV28 and TRBJ1-3; 10 nucleotides match TRBD1. Losses at the gene ends were 8 bases for V and 4 bases for J; bases not matched to a gene: 11. The germline CDR1 and CDR2 sequences are MDHEN and SYDVKM. The CDR3 contains 16 residues. This CDR3 reads CASSWGDRGTGNTIYF. The CDR3 region has the DNA TGTGCCAGCTCGTGGGGGGACAGGGGAACGGGAAACACCATATATTTT.

The chain couples TRBV2 to TRBJ2-5; TRBD2 might be the D (6 bases). V gave up 8 bases and J gave up 1 base, with 8 bases separating them. The CDR3 is made up of 12 amino acids. Germline V CDR1 and CDR2: SNHLY, FYNNEI. For the CDR3, the DNA is TGTGCCAGCCGCGGGGCCCAAGAGACCCAGTACTTC. Its protein is CASRGAQETQYF.

This chain joins TRBV29-1 and TRBJ2-7; the D is unclear. The CDR3 runs to 11 residues. The V and J ends lost 2 bases and 7 bases respectively, with 9 bases between them. Germline V gene sequence: CDR1 SQVTM, CDR2 ANQGSEA. Here the CDR3 DNA reads TGCAGCGTTGAACTCCCCCCGGAGCAGTACTTC. It is translated as CSVELPPEQYF.

The chain uses TRBV9 and TRBJ1-5; D uncertain. V gave up 0 bases and J gave up 5 bases, with 6 bases separating them. Germline loops: CDR1 SGDLS, CDR2 YYNGEE. CDR3 length: 13 residues. The CDR3 spells CASSVGNYQPQHF. The CDR3, as DNA: TGTGCCAGCAGCGTAGGTAACTATCAGCCCCAGCATTTT.

The gene calls are TRBV19 and TRBJ2-5; tentative D call: TRBD2 (6 bases). The CDR3 runs 14 residues. V was trimmed by 5 bases and J by 1 base, leaving 11 bases between them. CDR1 LNHDA and CDR2 SQIVND come from the germline V gene (reference sequence). The CDR3 loop reads CASSGQGLQETQYF. Here the CDR3 DNA reads TGTGCCAGTAGTGGGCAGGGACTCCAAGAGACCCAGTACTTC.

The chain employs TRBV5-5 and TRBJ2-7; no reliable D call. Trimming stripped 4 bases from V and 1 base from J, with 12 bases between. Germline loops: CDR1 SGHKS, CDR2 YYEKEE (reference sequence). The length of the CDR3 is 14 residues. CDR3 DNA sequence: TGTGCCAGCAGCCTGCTAACACAGTCCTACGAGCAGTACTTC. It specifies CASSLLTQSYEQYF.

V gene TRBV29-1 combines with J gene TRBJ1-5, with D possibly TRBD1 on 5 matching bases. The germline V gene has CDR1 SQVTM and CDR2 ANQGSEA. Trimming stripped 4 bases from V and 2 bases from J, with 12 bases between. This CDR3 has 14 residues. CDR3 sequence: CSVVQGTGNQPQHF. In nucleotides, the CDR3 is TGCAGCGTTGTCCAGGGTACGGGCAATCAGCCCCAGCATTTT.